A single T cell receptor beta chain is shown here with its context. The entry originates in a study of blood T cell repertoires in COVID-19. Study context: Some COVID-19 samples were acute and others convalescent; all came from the United States, Italy and Spain. Sample material is recorded as cDNA or gDNA derived from T cells, B-cell-depleted T cells, or PBMCs.

In the authors' workflow: Reference gene primer amplification gave estimated nucleated cell counts. TCRdb's table, derived via immunoSEQ multiplex PCR, lists solely in-frame clones and lacks some. The V and J calls and clone size are taken from that table; D and trimming were inferred from the DNA. The table lists 200,000 or so clones, 60% to 85% of them singletons. Per the germline V gene, CDR1 is SQVTM and CDR2 is ANQGSEA. The length of the CDR3 is 14 residues. V gave up 4 bases and J gave up 5 bases, with 17 bases separating them. Sequencing input: peripheral blood. The sequence was collected from a woman in her seventies with acute or convalescent COVID-19. The genes are TRBV29-1 and TRBJ2-5; a weak D match, TRBD2 (7 bases). CDR3 residues: CSVVRGAGGETQYF. The CDR3 DNA sequence: TGCAGCGTTGTCCGGGGGGCAGGTGGGGAGACCCAGTACTTC.